Shown below are 25 T cell receptor beta chains from a single sample sequenced in a study of multiple sclerosis patients with progressive multifocal leukoencephalopathy. Stated time point: around 13 months of natalizumab therapy. TCRdb keeps only in-frame clones here, not all; method: immunoSEQ multiplex PCR. Of about 30,000 clones in the sample, nearly 90% were seen once. Sequenced here: PBMCs, sampled from a patient treated with natalizumab. The receptor source for this set is a human donor with multiple sclerosis.

J is TRBJ2-7 and V is TRBV7-3; no definite D call. Germline V gives CDR1 SGHTA, CDR2 FQGTGA. This CDR3 spans 13 amino acids. The V end was cut by 1 base, the J end by 7 bases, with 11 bases between. The CDR3 here is CASSLSRKAEQYF. The CDR3 nucleotides read TGTGCCAGCAGCTTAAGCAGGAAGGCGGAGCAGTACTTC.

This chain connects TRBV27 to TRBJ2-7, with D uncertain. V dropped 5 bases and J dropped 4 bases, with 6 bases sitting between them. The CDR3 totals 11 residues. Germline CDR1 and CDR2: MNHEY and SMNVEV (reference sequence). CDR3 bases: TGTGCCAGCAGTGGCCTGTACGAGCAGTACTTC. It yields the protein CASSGLYEQYF.

The V gene is TRBV6-1, the J gene TRBJ2-7; TRBD2 aligns across 8 bases. V lost 5 bases and J lost 3; bases outside the gene matches: 6. The CDR3 runs to 14 residues. Germline V gene data show CDR1 as MNHNS and CDR2 as SASEGT. The CDR3: CASSNGGALYEQYF. CDR3 bases: TGTGCCAGCAGTAACGGGGGGGCGCTCTACGAGCAGTACTTC.

The V call is TRBV6-1, the J call TRBJ2-7; 7 positions match TRBD1. CDR1 is MNHNS, CDR2 SASEGT, per germline. The junction had 8 bases not matched to a gene; V was cut back by 3 bases and J by 3 bases. The length of the CDR3 is 15 residues. For the CDR3, the DNA is TGTGCCAGCAGTGACCTTTACACAGGGGACTACGAGCAGTACTTC. Translated: CASSDLYTGDYEQYF.

The gene calls are TRBV6-5 and TRBJ2-7; 7 bases are shared with TRBD1. This CDR3 contains 14 residues. Germline loops: CDR1 MNHEY, CDR2 SVGAGI. J gave up 4 bases and V 5 bases, and 8 bases lay outside the gene matches. CDR3: CASSVRDRTYEQYF. The CDR3 bases are TGTGCCAGCAGTGTTCGGGACAGAACTTACGAGCAGTACTTC.

This chain joins TRBV7-3 and TRBJ1-6; no firm D call. CDR1 is SGHTA and CDR2 is FQGTGA in the germline V gene. V lost 8 bases and J 0 bases, leaving 5 bases between the germline ends. The CDR3 runs to 13 residues. The CDR3: CASGSSYNSPLHF. The CDR3 DNA reads TGTGCCAGCGGAAGCTCCTATAATTCACCCCTCCACTTT.

This sequence joins TRBV9 and TRBJ1-1; 9 bases match TRBD1. Unmatched junction bases numbered 8, after V lost 4 bases and J lost 10 bases. In germline, CDR1 is SGDLS, CDR2 YYNGEE. This CDR3 comprises 13 residues. The CDR3 spells CASSPGQGVRAFF. The CDR3 DNA is TGTGCCAGCAGCCCGGGACAGGGAGTACGAGCTTTCTTT.

V is TRBV4-3 and J is TRBJ2-7, with 10 bases aligning to TRBD2. The CDR3 covers 16 residues. J gave up 3 bases and V 0 bases, and 5 bases lay outside the gene matches. CDR1 LGHNA and CDR2 YSLEER come from the germline V gene. The CDR3 sequence: CASSQDPSGGFYEQYF. The CDR3 DNA reads TGCGCCAGCAGCCAAGATCCTAGCGGGGGTTTCTACGAGCAGTACTTC.

This rearrangement joins TRBV2 to TRBJ1-4; D is ambiguous. V was cut by 3 bases and J by 0 bases, with 5 bases left in between. CDR3 size: 14 residues. Germline CDR1 SNHLY, CDR2 FYNNEI. CDR3: CASSDQTTNEKLFF. For the CDR3, the DNA is TGTGCCAGCAGTGACCAGACAACTAATGAAAAACTGTTTTTT.

This clone was detected once. This chain joins TRBV11-2 and TRBJ2-3; no clear D. This CDR3 region has 12 residues. Trimming cost V 1 base and J 3 bases, with 2 bases left between them. Germline V gene data show CDR1 as SGHAT and CDR2 as FQNNGV. In nucleotides, the CDR3 is TGTGCCAGCAGCTTAGGTACAGATACGCAGTATTTT. It specifies CASSLGTDTQYF. Supplemented by reference TRBV11-2 and TRBJ2-3, the full variable domain reads EAGVAQSPRYKIIEKRQSVAFWCNPISGHATLYWYQQILGQGPKLLIQFQNNGVVDDSQLPKDRFSAERLKGVDSTLKIQPAKLEDSAVYLCASSLGTDTQYFGPGTRLTVL.

The chain is built from TRBV10-2 and TRBJ1-2; D perhaps matches TRBD1 (6 bases). The V end lost 5 bases, the J end lost 2 bases, and 18 bases lay between the germline ends. The CDR3 covers 16 residues. Germline assignment: CDR1 WSHSY and CDR2 SAAADI. This CDR3 is CASSQRGGRLNYGYTF. CDR3 coding DNA: TGCGCCAGCAGTCAGAGGGGGGGCAGGTTGAACTATGGCTACACCTTC.

The CDR3 is CASSLRQGREKLFF. The DNA of the CDR3 is TGTGCCAGCAGCTTAAGACAGGGGAGGGAAAAACTGTTTTTT. The rearrangement uses TRBV13 and TRBJ1-4; TRBD1 aligns across 8 bases. Germline V gives CDR1 PRHDT, CDR2 FYEKMQ (reference sequence). The V segment lost 2 bases and the J segment 8 bases; nucleotides outside the gene matches: 4. The CDR3 contains 14 residues. Filled out from reference TRBV13 and TRBJ1-4, the complete variable domain reads AAGVIQSPRHLIKEKRETATLKCYPIPRHDTVYWYQQGPGQDPQFLISFYEKMQSDKGSIPDRFSAQQFSDYHSELNMSSLELGDSALYFCASSLRQGREKLFFGSGTQLSVL.

This clone was counted once. The chain has TRBV30 and TRBJ2-3; D unclear. Germline lookup yields CDR1 GTSNPN and CDR2 SVGIG (reference sequence). This CDR3 is 13 amino acids long. V lost 5 bases, J lost 5 bases, and 14 bases lay in between. The CDR3 is CAWSLWALDTQYF. Written as DNA, the CDR3 is TGTGCCTGGTCACTTTGGGCCTTAGATACGCAGTATTTT.

The chain couples TRBV28 to TRBJ1-5, with TRBD1 identical over 10 bases. This CDR3 is built from 15 residues. Germline CDR1 and CDR2: MDHEN and SYDVKM. V lost 6 bases to trimming and J lost 2 bases; unmatched junction nucleotides: 4. For the CDR3, the DNA is TGTGCCAGCAGATGGGACAGGGGACGCAATCAGCCCCAGCATTTT. Translating it yields CASRWDRGRNQPQHF.

This clone was found a few times. The rearrangement links TRBV7-3 to TRBJ1-2; D remains ambiguous. The germline V gene encodes CDR1 SGHTA and CDR2 FQGTGA. The CDR3 sequence is 13 residues long. Trimming left V 3 bases short and J 8 bases short, with 13 bases between. The CDR3 nucleotides are TGTGCCAGCAGCTTGGAATCAGGACGGGGCTACACCTTC. This codes for CASSLESGRGYTF.

This clone was picked up one time. The chain carries TRBV7-9 and TRBJ2-7, with 9 bases fitting TRBD2. V lost 5 bases, J lost 2 bases, and 7 bases stayed unmatched. The CDR3 is made up of 15 amino acids. Per germline, CDR1 SEHNR and CDR2 FQNEAQ (reference sequence). In DNA, the CDR3 is TGTGCCAGCAGCATCTATAGCGGGGGTACCTACGAGCAGTACTTC. It is translated as CASSIYSGGTYEQYF.

The CDR3 sequence: CASSPGGSGKYNEQFF. CDR3 bases: TGTGCCAGCAGCCCGGGGGGTAGCGGAAAATACAATGAGCAGTTCTTC. The V gene is TRBV28, the J gene TRBJ2-1, with TRBD2 identical over 7 bases. Germline lookup yields CDR1 MDHEN and CDR2 SYDVKM. CDR3 size: 16 residues. With 6 bases clipped from V and 4 bases from J, the junction kept 12 bases outside the gene matches.

The gene calls are TRBV6-5 and TRBJ1-2; perhaps TRBD1 as D (5 bases). V was cut by 6 bases and J by 3 bases, with 11 bases left in between. Germline V gene data show CDR1 as MNHEY and CDR2 as SVGAGI. The CDR3 is 13 residues long. The chain's CDR3 is CASRSDRYYGYTF. The CDR3, as DNA: TGTGCCAGCAGATCTGACAGATACTATGGCTACACCTTC.

This clone has only one observation. The J gene is TRBJ2-1, the V gene TRBV6-6; 9 bases agree with TRBD2. J was trimmed by 6 bases and V by 7 bases; bases with no gene match: 7. The CDR3 covers 14 residues. From germline, CDR1 is MNHNY and CDR2 SVGAGI (reference sequence). The CDR3 DNA is TGTGCCAGCACCCCTAGCGGGAACACCAATGAGCAGTTCTTC. It specifies CASTPSGNTNEQFF.

This clone occurred once. The chain uses TRBV6-1 and TRBJ1-2; D not certain. The germline CDR1 and CDR2 sequences are MNHNS and SASEGT. The V gene lost 4 bases and the J gene lost 0 bases, with 12 bases spanning the gap. The CDR3 sequence is 15 residues long. For the CDR3, the DNA is TGTGCCAGCAGTGTTTCACAGCTCCCTAACTATGGCTACACCTTC. Its protein product is CASSVSQLPNYGYTF.

The CDR3 is CASSAMGQGDEQYF. The CDR3 DNA follows: TGTGCCAGCAGTGCCATGGGACAGGGGGACGAGCAGTACTTC. The chain has TRBV2 and TRBJ2-7; the match to TRBD1 covers 11 bases. After removal of 4 bases from V and 5 bases from J, the junction contained 4 bases not matched to a gene. Germline V gene data show CDR1 as SNHLY and CDR2 as FYNNEI. This CDR3 is 14 amino acids long.

Concerning this clone: Other DNA sequences in this sample translate to the same CDR3. The CDR3 is CASSPRWGGNEKLFF. CDR3 sequence (DNA): TGTGCCAGCAGCCCCAGGTGGGGGGGAAATGAAAAACTGTTTTTT. The genes are TRBV5-4 and TRBJ1-4; possible D gene TRBD1, 5 bases. The CDR3 contains 15 residues. Germline lookup yields CDR1 SGHNT and CDR2 YYREEE (reference sequence). Trimming left V 4 bases short and J 5 bases short, with 15 bases between.

This clone was seen more than once but under ten times. The chain combines TRBV19 with TRBJ1-1; a weak D match, TRBD1 (5 bases). The V gene lost 3 bases and the J gene lost 1 base, with 9 bases spanning the gap. The CDR3 is 14 amino acids. Germline V gene data show CDR1 as LNHDA and CDR2 as SQIVND (reference sequence). The CDR3 DNA is TGTGCCAGTAGTATCAGGGCTGGGAACACTGAAGCTTTCTTT. Amino acids: CASSIRAGNTEAFF.

This chain uses TRBV10-3 with TRBJ2-3, with no clear D. Trimming removed 0 bases from V and 4 bases from J, with 11 bases in between. CDR1 ENHRY and CDR2 SYGVKD come from the germline V gene. The CDR3 is 15 residues long. The CDR3 DNA reads as TGTGCCATCAGTGAGTCGGTCTCTACTCCAGATACGCAGTATTTT. It specifies CAISESVSTPDTQYF.

The V call is TRBV6-5, the J call TRBJ1-3; D is undetermined. Trimming took off 0 bases at V and 0 bases at J, with 6 bases between the two ends. CDR3 size: 15 residues. Germline V lookup: CDR1 MNHEY, CDR2 SVGAGI. CDR3 nucleotides: TGTGCCAGCAGTTACTCAGGCAGCTCTGGAAACACCATATATTTT. Translating it yields CASSYSGSSGNTIYF.